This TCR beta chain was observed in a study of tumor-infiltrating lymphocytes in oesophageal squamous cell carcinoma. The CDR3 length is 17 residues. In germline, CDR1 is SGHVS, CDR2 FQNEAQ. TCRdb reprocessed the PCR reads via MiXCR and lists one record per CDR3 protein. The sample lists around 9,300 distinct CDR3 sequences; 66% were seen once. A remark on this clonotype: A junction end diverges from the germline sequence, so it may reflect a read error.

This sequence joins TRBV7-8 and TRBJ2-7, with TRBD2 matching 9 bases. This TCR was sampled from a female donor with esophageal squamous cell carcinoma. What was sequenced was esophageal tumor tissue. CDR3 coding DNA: TGTGCCAGCAGCTCGACTAGCGGAAGAGGCTCCTACAATGAGCAGTACTTT. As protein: CASSSTSGRGSYNEQYF.